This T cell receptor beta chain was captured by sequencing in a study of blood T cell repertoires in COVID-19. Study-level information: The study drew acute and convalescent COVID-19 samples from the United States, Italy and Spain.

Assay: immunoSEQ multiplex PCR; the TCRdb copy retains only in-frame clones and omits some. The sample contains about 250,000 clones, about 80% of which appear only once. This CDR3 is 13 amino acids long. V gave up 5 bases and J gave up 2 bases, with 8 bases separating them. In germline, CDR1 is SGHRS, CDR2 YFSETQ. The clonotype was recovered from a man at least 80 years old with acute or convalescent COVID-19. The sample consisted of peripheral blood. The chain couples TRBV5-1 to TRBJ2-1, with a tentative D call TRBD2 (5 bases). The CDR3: CASRTRAYNEQFF. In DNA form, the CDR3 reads TGCGCCAGCAGAACGAGGGCCTACAATGAGCAGTTCTTC.